These 17 T cell receptor beta chains share one sample of origin, sequenced in a study of shared clonotypes between healthy human individuals. Assay: immunoSEQ multiplex PCR; the TCRdb copy retains only in-frame clones and omits some. The sample consists of 450,000 to 550,000 clones, less than 85% of them appearing once. Material: PBMCs. The receptors here all came from a woman in her 40s in good health. Some clones in this sample may be carry-over from other donors' samples.

The rearrangement links TRBV29-1 to TRBJ2-2; 8 bases align to TRBD2. V was pared by 8 bases and J by 4 bases, with 9 bases of the junction left unmatched. The CDR3 loop spans 14 amino acids. Looked up from germline, CDR1 is SQVTM and CDR2 is ANQGSEA. In DNA, the CDR3 is TGCAGCACCAGCGGGGGTACCCCCACCGGGGAGCTGTTTTTT. Amino acid sequence: CSTSGGTPTGELFF.

Worth noting for this clone: Additional DNA sequences in this sample encode the identical CDR3. The genes are TRBV30 and TRBJ2-7; D ambiguous. CDR1 and CDR2 (germline): GTSNPN, SVGIG (reference sequence). With 1 base removed from V and 7 bases from J, the gap between germline ends came to 8 bases. This CDR3 contains 11 residues. The CDR3 region is CAWSAEMEQYF. The CDR3 nucleotides are TGTGCCTGGAGTGCAGAGATGGAGCAGTACTTC.

The chain is built from TRBV19 and TRBJ1-1; no definite D call. Germline CDR1 reads LNHDA; CDR2 reads SQIVND (reference sequence). The germline V and J ends were trimmed by 3 bases and 11 bases, with 19 bases remaining between them. This CDR3 spans 14 amino acids. CDR3 region: CASSIFSDMNGAFF. In nucleotides, the CDR3 is TGTGCCAGTAGTATCTTCTCAGATATGAACGGCGCTTTCTTT.

This rearrangement joins TRBV29-1 to TRBJ2-1, with 8 bases lining up with TRBD1. Germline V gene lookup returns CDR1 SQVTM and CDR2 ANQGSEA. This CDR3 is 14 amino acids long. V lost 3 bases, J lost 5 bases, and 6 bases stayed unmatched. The CDR3 loop is CSVDTGQGNNEQFF. The DNA for the CDR3 is TGCAGCGTTGATACCGGACAGGGAAACAATGAGCAGTTCTTC.

The chain combines TRBV2 with TRBJ2-1, with TRBD1 as a possible D gene (6 bases). The CDR3 runs 15 residues. Germline V gene data show CDR1 as SNHLY and CDR2 as FYNNEI. V gave up 1 base and J gave up 10 bases, with 17 bases separating them. The CDR3 DNA reads TGTGCCAGCAGTGAAGGGGGGACCACAGGGCGCGAGCAGTTCTTC. It yields the protein CASSEGGTTGREQFF.

This chain links TRBV28 with TRBJ2-3; TRBD2 matches 9 bases. V lost 5 bases to trimming and J lost 1 base; unmatched junction nucleotides: 4. The length of the CDR3 is 15 residues. CDR1 and CDR2 from the germline V gene are MDHEN and SYDVKM. This CDR3 reads CASSPRLAGTDTQYF. Written as DNA, the CDR3 is TGTGCCAGCAGTCCTCGACTAGCGGGCACAGATACGCAGTATTTT.

This clone was detected only once. The gene calls are TRBV11-2 and TRBJ2-1, with D perhaps TRBD2 (6 bases). Germline loops: CDR1 SGHAT, CDR2 FQNNGV. This CDR3 contains 13 residues. V lost 0 bases to trimming and J lost 10 bases, with 10 bases between them. The CDR3 DNA is TGTGCCAGCAGCTTAGATTCCCTAGCGGAGCAGTTCTTC. Translated: CASSLDSLAEQFF.

The genes are TRBV7-3 and TRBJ2-3; unclear D gene. The CDR3 totals 13 residues. Per the germline V gene, CDR1 is SGHTA and CDR2 is FQGTGA. V was trimmed by 0 bases and J by 3 bases, leaving 4 bases between them. In nucleotides, the CDR3 is TGTGCCAGCAGCTTAACAGGGACAGATACGCAGTATTTT. Residues: CASSLTGTDTQYF.

This chain joins TRBV9 and TRBJ2-3, with 12 bases matching TRBD2. V shed 2 bases and J 5 bases; nucleotides not matched to a gene: 12. Germline values: CDR1 SGDLS, CDR2 YYNGEE. CDR3 length equals 18 residues. The CDR3 loop reads CASSVATSGSYRVDTQYF. The CDR3 DNA is TGTGCCAGCAGCGTTGCGACTAGCGGGAGTTATAGGGTAGATACGCAGTATTTT.

In nucleotides, the CDR3 is TGCAGCGCTCGTGGACTAGCGTTCCATGAGCAGTTCTTC. This gives the protein CSARGLAFHEQFF. The chain employs TRBV29-1 and TRBJ2-1; 9 nucleotides line up with TRBD2. Germline V gives CDR1 SQVTM, CDR2 ANQGSEA. With 7 bases clipped from V and 8 bases from J, the junction kept 9 bases outside the gene matches. CDR3 length: 13 residues.

V and J are TRBV28 and TRBJ2-7; TRBD2 is a possible D gene (5 bases). This CDR3 has 13 residues. Trimming took 8 bases from V and 4 from J, leaving 15 bases between them. The germline V gene encodes CDR1 MDHEN and CDR2 SYDVKM. The CDR3 nucleotides read TGTGCCAGCTTGGGAGTTTGGAATTACGAGCAGTACTTC. Translated, it gives CASLGVWNYEQYF. The full variable domain, rest sourced from reference TRBV28 and TRBJ2-7, is DVKVTQSSRYLVKRTGEKVFLECVQDMDHENMFWYRQDPGLGLRLIYFSYDVKMKEKGDIPEGYSVSREKKERFSLILESASTNQTSMYLCASLGVWNYEQYFGPGTRLTVT.

The chain has TRBV6-4 and TRBJ2-3; TRBD2 matches 7 bases. V dropped 8 bases and J dropped 3; count of bases not matched to a gene: 8. Per germline, CDR1 MRHNA and CDR2 SNTAGT. The CDR3 length is 14 residues. The CDR3 loop is CASAAGAGTDTQYF. The CDR3 nucleotides read TGTGCCAGCGCGGCAGGAGCGGGGACAGATACGCAGTATTTT.

The chain couples TRBV5-1 to TRBJ2-5, with TRBD2 matching 11 bases. The CDR3 loop spans 15 amino acids. V dropped 5 bases and J dropped 1; count of bases not matched to a gene: 4. Germline lookup yields CDR1 SGHRS and CDR2 YFSETQ. In DNA, the CDR3 is TGCGCCAGCAGGACTAGCGGGGCGGGCCAAGAGACCCAGTACTTC. This gives the protein CASRTSGAGQETQYF.

This clone has just a few counts. This rearrangement joins TRBV4-3 to TRBJ2-1; 8 bases line up with TRBD2. V lost 0 bases, J lost 5 bases, and 9 bases stayed unmatched. The CDR3 has 17 residues. In germline, CDR1 is LGHNA, CDR2 YSLEER. The CDR3 coding sequence is TGCGCCAGCAGCCAAGATAGCCCCGAACTAGCGGACAATGAGCAGTTCTTC. It yields the protein CASSQDSPELADNEQFF.

The rearrangement joins TRBV5-1 to TRBJ2-1; TRBD2 is a possible D gene (6 bases). This CDR3 has 15 amino acids. V lost 3 bases and J 6 bases, leaving 16 bases between the germline ends. Germline lookup yields CDR1 SGHRS and CDR2 YFSETQ. CDR3 nucleotide sequence: TGCGCCAGCAGCTATCAGGAGGGCCTTGGCAATGAGCAGTTCTTC. This translates into CASSYQEGLGNEQFF.

This clone showed up just a few times. This chain joins TRBV4-2 and TRBJ2-3, with TRBD2 identical over 7 bases. The CDR3 has 13 residues. Looked up from germline, CDR1 is LGHNA and CDR2 is YNFKEQ. J gave up 5 bases and V 2 bases, and 1 base lay outside the gene matches. CDR3 protein: CASSQPSGDTQYF. DNA for the CDR3: TGTGCCAGCAGCCAACCTAGCGGAGATACGCAGTATTTT.

The chain links TRBV10-2 to TRBJ2-3, with D possibly being TRBD2 (6 bases). The V gene lost 4 bases and the J gene lost 0 bases, with 11 bases spanning the gap. CDR3 length equals 15 residues. The V gene's germline CDR1 is WSHSY and CDR2 SAAADI. Here the CDR3 DNA reads TGCGCCAGCAGTGCAGTAGCGGATAGCACAGATACGCAGTATTTT. It specifies CASSAVADSTDTQYF.